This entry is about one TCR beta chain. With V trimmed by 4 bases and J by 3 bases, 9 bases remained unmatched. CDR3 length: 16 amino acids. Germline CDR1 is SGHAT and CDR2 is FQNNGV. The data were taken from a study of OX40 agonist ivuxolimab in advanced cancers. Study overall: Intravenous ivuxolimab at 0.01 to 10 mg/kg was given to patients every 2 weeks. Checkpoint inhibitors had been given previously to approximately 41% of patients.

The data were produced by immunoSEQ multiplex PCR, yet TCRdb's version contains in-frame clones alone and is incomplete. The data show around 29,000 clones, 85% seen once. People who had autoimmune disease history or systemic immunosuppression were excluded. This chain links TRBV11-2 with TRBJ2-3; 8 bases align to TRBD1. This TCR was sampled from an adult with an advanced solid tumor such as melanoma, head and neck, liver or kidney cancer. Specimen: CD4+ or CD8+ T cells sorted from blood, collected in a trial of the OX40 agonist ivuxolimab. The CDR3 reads CASSYGQGARTDTQYF. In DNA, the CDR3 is TGTGCCAGCAGCTATGGGCAGGGGGCGCGTACAGATACGCAGTATTTT.